Listed below are T cell receptor beta chains from one sample, sequenced in a study of cytomegalovirus exposure and HLA in healthy donors. TCRdb's copy holds only in-frame clones and misses some; the assay was immunoSEQ multiplex PCR. The sample yields about 75,000 clones, around 80% seen once. Material: PBMCs. These receptor sequences come from a young man in good health and CMV-seronegative. CDR3s include the opening cysteine and the closing phenylalanine or tryptophan. The order of the fields is clone size, D gene, J gene, V gene, CDR3 DNA, CDR3 protein. The D gene is left open where the match is weak. Expanded clones are given a class, and other clones once, few, many or no size at all.

>.|TRBD2|TRBJ2-7|TRBV5-1
TGCGCCAGCAGCTCGGGAATGACTAGCGGATCCTACGAGCAGTACTTC
CASSSGMTSGSYEQYF
>.|TRBD1|TRBJ1-1|TRBV19
TGTGCCAGTATCCGGGGACAGGGGGAAGCTTTCTTT
CASIRGQGEAFF
>.|TRBD1|TRBJ1-5|TRBV15
TGTGCCACCAGCAGAGGATTCGACAGGGTCAATCAGCCCCAGCATTTT
CATSRGFDRVNQPQHF
>.|TRBD1|TRBJ1-2|TRBV4-1
TGCGCCAGCAGCCAAGAATTTTTGGGACAGGGGGCCTCTAACTATGGCTACACCTTC
CASSQEFLGQGASNYGYTF
>.|TRBD2|TRBJ2-1|TRBV7-3
TGTGCCAGCAGCTTAAGTGTAGCGGGAGTGGGGTATGAGCAGTTCTTC
CASSLSVAGVGYEQFF
>.|.|TRBJ1-1|TRBV28
TGTGCCAGCAGTTTAGGCCAGCTAGTTTTTGAAGCTTTCTTT
CASSLGQLVFEAFF
>.|.|TRBJ2-7|TRBV5-1
TGCGCCAGCAGCCTATGGGACTCCTACGAGCAGTACTTC
CASSLWDSYEQYF
>.|TRBD2|TRBJ2-5|TRBV7-7
TGTGCTAGCAGCTTAGAACTAGCGGGAACCGGGGAGACCCAGTACTTC
CASSLELAGTGETQYF
>.|.|TRBJ1-2|TRBV6-4
TGTGCCAGCAGTGACCGGCGGCGGAACTCAAACTATGGCTACACCTTC
CASSDRRRNSNYGYTF
>.|.|TRBJ2-1|TRBV2
TGTGCCAGCAGTTGGGACAACTCAAGGGGCTCCTACAATGAGCAGTTCTTC
CASSWDNSRGSYNEQFF
>.|TRBD1|TRBJ1-2|TRBV6-5
TGTGCCAGCAGCTCACGGGACAGGGGCTTCTATGGCTACACCTTT
CASSSRDRGFYGYTF
>few|TRBD1|TRBJ2-6|TRBV5-5
TGTGCCAGCAGCCTACAGACAGGGGGCGCAGCTGGGGCCAACGTCCTGACTTTC
CASSLQTGGAAGANVLTF
>.|TRBD1|TRBJ2-6|TRBV10-3
TGTGCCACCGCCTACGGACAGGGGGCGGGTGGGGCCAACGTCCTGACTTTC
CATAYGQGAGGANVLTF
>.|.|TRBJ2-7|TRBV15
TGTGCCACCAGCAGAGAAGGGGGCTCCTACGAGCAGTACTTC
CATSREGGSYEQYF
>.|.|TRBJ2-7|TRBV6-5
TGTGCCAGCAGTTACCTGGACAGCTCCTACGAGCAGTACTTC
CASSYLDSSYEQYF
>.|TRBD2|TRBJ2-7|TRBV7-9
TGTGTCAGCAGCTTAGGACTAGCGGGAGGACCCGCCTACGAGCAGTACTTC
CVSSLGLAGGPAYEQYF
>.|TRBD1|TRBJ2-7|TRBV6-6
TGTGCCAGCAGGACTGCCCGAGACAGGGTCCACGAGCAGTACTTC
CASRTARDRVHEQYF
>.|.|TRBJ2-5|TRBV27
TGTGCCAGCTCCTGGGAAGGGGGAGAGACCCAGTACTTC
CASSWEGGETQYF
>.|TRBD1|TRBJ2-7|TRBV7-2
TGTGCCAGCAGCCTGGGACAGGTCGTGCAGTACTTC
CASSLGQVVQYF
>.|TRBD1|TRBJ1-1|TRBV5-5
TGTGCCAGCAGCGCGTCGGGACAGGAGAACACTGAAGCTTTCTTT
CASSASGQENTEAFF
>.|TRBD1|TRBJ1-5|TRBV7-6
TGTGCCAGCAGCTTAGAAGGCGGCAGGGGGCCGGGGTCTCCCCAGCATTTT
CASSLEGGRGPGSPQHF
>once|.|TRBJ1-2|TRBV2
TGTGCCAGCAGTACCAGGGGTGCCGGGGGCTACACCTTC
CASSTRGAGGYTF
>.|.|TRBJ2-3|TRBV21-1
TGTGCCAGCAGCGGATCTAGCGGGGGTCTTGGCACAGATACGCAGTATTTT
CASSGSSGGLGTDTQYF
>.|.|TRBJ2-1|TRBV7-8
TGTGCCAGCAGCCCTCGTGAGGCAGCCCCTGATTTGGTCTTC
CASSPREAAPDLVF
>.|.|TRBJ2-1|TRBV4-3
TGCGCCAGCAGCCATAAAGCAGGCGGGGTAGGTGAGCAGTTCTTC
CASSHKAGGVGEQFF
>once|TRBD1|TRBJ2-7|TRBV28
TGTGCCAGCGGGTCAGGGGGCTCTTACGAGCAGTACTTC
CASGSGGSYEQYF
>.|TRBD1|TRBJ1-4|TRBV30
TGTGCCTGGAGCCCTCTCACAGGGGGAACTGAAAAACTGTTTTTT
CAWSPLTGGTEKLFF
>.|TRBD1|TRBJ1-6|TRBV6-6
TGTGCCAGCAGGGACCGACAGGGCAATTCACCCCTCCACTTT
CASRDRQGNSPLHF
>.|.|TRBJ2-1|TRBV14
TGTGCCAGCAGTCTAAAGCGGAGCTCCTACAATGAGCAGTTCTTC
CASSLKRSSYNEQFF
>once|TRBD1|TRBJ1-3|TRBV7-6
TGTGCCAGCAGCTTAGCAGGGACAGAGCTGGGAAACACCATATATTTT
CASSLAGTELGNTIYF
>.|.|TRBJ1-4|TRBV30
TGTGCCTGGGGCCCTAGCGAGGAAAAACTGTTTTTT
CAWGPSEEKLFF
>.|TRBD1|TRBJ2-5|TRBV5-6
TGTGCCAGCAGCTTGGATCGGACAGGGGGTTATCACTACTTC
CASSLDRTGGYHYF
>.|.|TRBJ2-7|TRBV2
TGTGCCAGCAGTGACGGGCTAGCGCACCATCAAACCTACGAGCAGTACTTC
CASSDGLAHHQTYEQYF
>.|.|TRBJ2-7|TRBV18
TGTGCCAGCTCACTGACAGGTGAGCAGTACTTC
CASSLTGEQYF
>.|.|TRBJ2-7|TRBV28
TGTGCCAGCAGTTTTTCTTTTGTGGCAGGAAGCTACGAGCAGTACTTC
CASSFSFVAGSYEQYF
>few|TRBD1|TRBJ2-7|TRBV27
TGTGCCAGCAGTGGGACAGTGGGCTCCTACGAGCAGTACTTC
CASSGTVGSYEQYF
>.|TRBD1|TRBJ1-2|TRBV7-2
TGTGCCAGCAGCTTTGGACAGGGCTATGGCTACACCTTC
CASSFGQGYGYTF